Each of the 21 T cell receptor beta chains below was sequenced from the same sample in a study of T-cell reconstitution after alpha-beta-depleted transplantation in children listed by TCRdb under 2016. This sample's treatment or condition label indicates: allogeneic hematopoietic cell transplantation with graft depleted of TCRalphabeta T cells and CD19 B cells. Libraries were built with PCR. Instrument on record: Illumina HiSeq 2500. TCR libraries were prepared with molecular barcoding, using unique molecular identifiers to normalize TCRbeta repertoire quantification. TCRdb trimmed public reads at Q25 via fastp, called clones via MiXCR and kept in-frame beta chains. Rows are unified per CDR3 protein, each entry keeping the most common DNA and genes. The sample table lists 440,000 or so distinct CDR3 sequences, 43% of them with a count of one. 27% of the sample belongs to the ten largest clones. The material sequenced was PBMCs, taken before TCRalphabeta/CD19-depleted stem cell transplant. The receptors derive from a girl between 2 and 10 years old with aplastic anemia, due to receive a stem cell transplant.

The V gene is TRBV7-8, the J gene TRBJ2-2; TRBD1 is a possible D gene (5 bases). CDR1 and CDR2 (germline): SGHVS, FQNEAQ. Between the trimmed V and J ends, which lost 2 bases and 2 bases, there was a span of 12 bases. The CDR3 totals 16 residues. The DNA for the CDR3 is TGTGCCAGCAGCTTACTGTCCAGGGTAAACACCGGGGAGCTGTTTTTT. Translated: CASSLLSRVNTGELFF.

This clonotype has at least ten counts. The DNA of the CDR3 is TGTGCCAGCAGCTCCAAAGGGGGGGCAGGGGGAGACAATGAGCAGTTCTTC. Encoded protein: CASSSKGGAGGDNEQFF. This chain connects TRBV7-2 to TRBJ2-1; perhaps D is TRBD1 or TRBD2 (7 bases each). Between the trimmed V and J ends, which lost 4 bases and 5 bases, there was a span of 21 bases. This CDR3 has 17 residues. Germline CDR1 and CDR2: SGHTA and FQGNSA.

V gene TRBV29-1 combines with J gene TRBJ2-7; D unresolved. The CDR3 length is 11 residues. Germline lookup yields CDR1 SQVTM and CDR2 ANQGSEA. The V end lost 3 bases, the J end lost 3 bases, and 6 bases lay between the germline ends. CDR3 DNA sequence: TGCAGCGTTGAGGCGAACTACGAGCAGTACTTC. It codes for CSVEANYEQYF.

V and J are TRBV7-9 and TRBJ2-2; TRBD1 matches at 11 bases. CDR3 length: 16 amino acids. With 3 bases clipped from V and 7 bases from J, the junction kept 7 bases outside the gene matches. The germline V gene has CDR1 SEHNR and CDR2 FQNEAQ (reference sequence). The CDR3 DNA reads as TGTGCCAGCAGCTTGAGAGGACAGGGGGCAGTCGGGGAGCTGTTTTTT. Translation: CASSLRGQGAVGELFF.

This clonotype was counted ten times or more. The rearrangement uses TRBV28 and TRBJ2-2; TRBD1 is a possible D gene (6 bases). CDR3 length: 17 residues. With 10 bases removed from V and 1 base from J, the gap between germline ends came to 22 bases. Germline CDR1 and CDR2: MDHEN and SYDVKM. DNA for the CDR3: TGTGCCACTTTACTTTTTCCAGGGACAAGGAACACCGGGGAGCTGTTTTTT. It yields the protein CATLLFPGTRNTGELFF.

The rearrangement links TRBV5-1 to TRBJ2-5; D is undetermined. The V and J ends lost 5 bases and 7 bases respectively, with 15 bases between them. There are 13 residues in the CDR3. From germline, CDR1 is SGHRS and CDR2 YFSETQ. CDR3 region: CASRTGSMGTQYF. The DNA for the CDR3 is TGCGCCAGCAGAACGGGTAGCATGGGGACCCAGTACTTC. Full variable domain (remainder filled in from reference TRBV5-1 and TRBJ2-5): KAGVTQTPRYLIKTRGQQVTLSCSPISGHRSVSWYQQTPGQGLQFLFEYFSETQRNKGNFPGRFSGRQFSNSRSEMNVSTLELGDSALYLCASRTGSMGTQYFGPGTRLLVL.

In regard to this clonotype: This may come from a read error, since a much larger clone is one base off. The chain has TRBV5-1 and TRBJ1-2; no definite D call. The CDR3 totals 14 residues. CDR1 and CDR2 (germline): SGHRS, YFSETQ. Deletions cut 4 bases from V and 4 bases from J, with 14 bases between. CDR3 coding DNA: TGCGCCAGCAGCCCCTACGACGGACGCTATGGCTACACCTTC. Translating it yields CASSPYDGRYGYTF.

This clonotype has only one observation. The chain joins TRBV20-1 to TRBJ1-5; 9 positions agree with TRBD1. The CDR3 length is 14 residues. V was pared by 3 bases and J by 4 bases, with 4 bases of the junction left unmatched. Germline assignment: CDR1 DFQATT and CDR2 SNEGSKA (reference sequence). CDR3 residues: CSARDRGGNQPQHF. The CDR3 DNA reads as TGCAGTGCTAGGGACAGGGGAGGGAATCAGCCCCAGCATTTT.

The rearrangement joins TRBV20-1 to TRBJ2-3; 7 bases are a match to TRBD2. The CDR3 has 15 amino acids. Germline CDR1 reads DFQATT; CDR2 reads SNEGSKA (reference sequence). V lost 0 bases to trimming and J lost 2 bases; unmatched junction nucleotides: 5. The CDR3, as DNA: TGCAGTGCTAGAGACGGGGACTACTTCACAGATACGCAGTATTTT. Its protein is CSARDGDYFTDTQYF.

This clonotype showed up just a few times. This chain connects TRBV12-3 or TRBV12-4 to TRBJ1-1; TRBD1 might be the D (6 bases). The V and J ends lost 1 base and 5 bases respectively, with 17 bases between them. The CDR3 is 16 amino acids. CDR3 in DNA: TGTGCCAGCAGTTTAGGAGGGCAGGGGCGACGGACTGAAGCTTTCTTT. Residues: CASSLGGQGRRTEAFF.

This clonotype has more than one count but fewer than ten. This sequence joins TRBV7-9 and TRBJ2-1, with 8 bases matching TRBD1. The CDR3 has 15 amino acids. The V gene's germline CDR1 is SEHNR and CDR2 FQNEAQ (reference sequence). The trim removed 5 bases at V and 7 bases at J, leaving 10 bases unmatched. In nucleotides, the CDR3 is TGTGCCAGCAGCCCCCGGGTACAGGGGGATAATGAGCAGTTCTTC. Translating gives CASSPRVQGDNEQFF.

This clonotype was observed at least ten times. The V call is TRBV5-1, the J call TRBJ1-2, with 8 bases aligning to TRBD1. The V gene end was trimmed by 2 bases and the J gene end by 3 bases; junction bases not matched to a gene: 12. Germline V CDR1 and CDR2: SGHRS, YFSETQ. The CDR3 covers 17 residues. In DNA, the CDR3 is TGCGCCAGCAGCTTAGTTATTGTCGGACAGGGTGACTATGGCTACACCTTC. Translation gives CASSLVIVGQGDYGYTF.

The V call is TRBV5-1, the J call TRBJ2-5; 7 positions match TRBD1. Germline V gene data show CDR1 as SGHRS and CDR2 as YFSETQ. The V segment lost 4 bases and the J segment 4 bases; nucleotides outside the gene matches: 7. The CDR3 contains 14 residues. This chain's CDR3 is CASSASQGTETQYF. DNA for the CDR3: TGCGCCAGCAGCGCCTCACAGGGGACAGAGACCCAGTACTTC.

V usage is TRBV5-1 and J usage is TRBJ2-7; possibly TRBD2 for D (6 bases). The CDR3 loop spans 14 amino acids. Germline V gene data show CDR1 as SGHRS and CDR2 as YFSETQ. V lost 0 bases and J lost 5, with 12 bases in between. In DNA form, the CDR3 reads TGCGCCAGCAGCTTGGAAAGGGAGGAAGACGAGCAGTACTTC. It translates to CASSLEREEDEQYF.

This clonotype was counted at least ten times. This chain uses TRBV20-1 with TRBJ2-1; 8 positions agree with TRBD2. In germline, CDR1 is DFQATT, CDR2 SNEGSKA (reference sequence). The CDR3 covers 15 residues. V lost 1 base, J lost 3 bases, and 5 bases stayed unmatched. The CDR3 reads CSARVASGFYNEQFF. The CDR3, as DNA: TGCAGTGCTAGAGTGGCTAGCGGGTTCTACAATGAGCAGTTCTTC.

This chain joins TRBV27 and TRBJ1-1; unclear D gene. From germline, CDR1 is MNHEY and CDR2 SMNVEV (reference sequence). Trimming stripped 7 bases from V and 3 bases from J, with 6 bases between. The CDR3 spans 11 residues. The CDR3 DNA follows: TGTGCCAGCATGGAGGACACTGAAGCTTTCTTT. Translating it yields CASMEDTEAFF.

V gene TRBV7-8 combines with J gene TRBJ2-7; a weak D match, TRBD2 (5 bases). V lost 4 bases and J 4 bases, leaving 17 bases between the germline ends. The CDR3 sequence is 15 residues long. Germline-derived CDR1 and CDR2 are SGHVS and FQNEAQ. CDR3: CASSSDYLPGYEQYF. DNA for the CDR3: TGTGCCAGCAGCTCAGACTACCTCCCGGGGTACGAGCAGTACTTC.

The rearrangement joins TRBV20-1 to TRBJ2-1; 8 nucleotides line up with TRBD2. Looked up from germline, CDR1 is DFQATT and CDR2 is SNEGSKA (reference sequence). The CDR3 contains 14 residues. The trim removed 5 bases at V and 5 bases at J, leaving 8 bases unmatched. The CDR3 loop reads CSALSVAGHNEQFF. In DNA, the CDR3 is TGCAGTGCTCTGTCGGTAGCGGGGCACAATGAGCAGTTCTTC.

The chain uses TRBV18 and TRBJ2-3, with D uncertain. The germline gives CDR1 KGHSH, CDR2 LQKENI. The CDR3 runs to 15 residues. The V end was cut by 0 bases, the J end by 5 bases, with 12 bases between. The CDR3 is CASSPPGYTQDTQYF. CDR3 coding DNA: TGTGCCAGCTCACCACCGGGCTATACTCAAGATACGCAGTATTTT.

This clonotype was observed a handful of times. The J gene is TRBJ2-7, the V gene TRBV5-1, with D possibly being TRBD1 (6 bases). The CDR3 sequence is 15 residues long. CDR1 and CDR2 from the germline V gene are SGHRS and YFSETQ. V dropped 7 bases and J dropped 0 bases, with 17 bases sitting between them. Here the CDR3 reads CASAISTGPSYEQYF. Here the CDR3 DNA reads TGCGCCAGCGCTATTAGCACAGGGCCCTCCTACGAGCAGTACTTC.

The genes are TRBV12-3 or TRBV12-4 and TRBJ2-5; D may correspond to TRBD1 or TRBD2 (6 bases each). The length of the CDR3 is 17 residues. V lost 6 bases, J lost 1 base, and 21 bases lay in between. The CDR3, as DNA: TGTGCCAGCAGAACCCTTAGGGGGGCCGGGCGCCAAGAGACCCAGTACTTC. Residues: CASRTLRGAGRQETQYF.